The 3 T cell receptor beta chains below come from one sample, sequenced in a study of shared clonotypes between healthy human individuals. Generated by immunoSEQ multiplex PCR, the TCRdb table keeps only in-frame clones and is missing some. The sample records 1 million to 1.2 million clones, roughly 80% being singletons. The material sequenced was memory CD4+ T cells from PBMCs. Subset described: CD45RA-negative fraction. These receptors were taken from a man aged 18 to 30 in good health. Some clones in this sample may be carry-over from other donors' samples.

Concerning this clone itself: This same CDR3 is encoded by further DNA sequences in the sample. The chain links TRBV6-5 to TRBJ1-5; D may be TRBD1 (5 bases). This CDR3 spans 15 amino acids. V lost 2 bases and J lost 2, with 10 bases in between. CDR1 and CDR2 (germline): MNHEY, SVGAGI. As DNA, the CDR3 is TGTGCCAGCAGTTACGGGGGGGGAGGCAATCAGCCCCAGCATTTT. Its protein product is CASSYGGGGNQPQHF.

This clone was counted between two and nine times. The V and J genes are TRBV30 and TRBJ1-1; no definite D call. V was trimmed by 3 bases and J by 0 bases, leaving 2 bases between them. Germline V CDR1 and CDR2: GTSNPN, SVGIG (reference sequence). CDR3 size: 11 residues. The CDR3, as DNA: TGTGCCTGGAGGCTGAACACTGAAGCTTTCTTT. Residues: CAWRLNTEAFF.

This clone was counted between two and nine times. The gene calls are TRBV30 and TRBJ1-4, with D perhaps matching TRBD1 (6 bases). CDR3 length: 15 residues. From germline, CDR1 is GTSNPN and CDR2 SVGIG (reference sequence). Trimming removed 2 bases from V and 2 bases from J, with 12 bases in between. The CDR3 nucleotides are TGTGCCTGGAGTTGGCTCGGGGGCACTAATGAAAAACTGTTTTTT. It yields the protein CAWSWLGGTNEKLFF.